This T cell receptor beta chain was captured by sequencing in a study of beta chain features in type 1 diabetes. Background on the study: Healthy donors and patients had similar age, gender and cell yields.

With regard to this clone: What it recognizes is unknown.

The length of the CDR3 is 14 residues. CDR1 is GTSNPN and CDR2 is SVGIG in the germline V gene (reference sequence). V dropped 1 base and J dropped 2 bases, with 9 bases sitting between them. Findings and limits, study-wide: Because the template was cDNA, high-expressing cells might be over-represented. More deletions and fewer insertions at VDJ junctions were seen in type 1 diabetes patients.

The sequenced template was cDNA made from the entire isolated RNA. Naive, central memory and regulatory T cell samples came to a mean of about 3.9 million reads. The repertoire was sequenced with immunoSEQ multiplex PCR; TCRdb's copy has only in-frame clones and lacks some. Altogether a few hundred thousand clones are present, 27% being singletons, with the ten largest covering about 3.9%. The sequenced sample consisted of central memory CD4+ T cells from blood. The chain employs TRBV30 and TRBJ1-5; D is perhaps TRBD1 (5 bases). This TCR was recovered from a man aged 25-45 years in good health. The CDR3 region has the DNA TGTGCCTGGAGTGGGGGACGGGGCAATCAGCCCCAGCATTTT. Its translation: CAWSGGRGNQPQHF.